The 19 T cell receptor beta chains below come from one sample, sequenced in a study of cytomegalovirus exposure and HLA in healthy donors. Researchers ran the PCR with 60 Vbeta and 13 Jbeta primers. Sequencing was performed with immunoSEQ multiplex PCR; in TCRdb, only in-frame clones are kept and a portion is missing. Here the sample spans about 97,000 clones, 75% being singletons. The sequencing sample was made of PBMCs. The receptors stem from a man aged 45 to 65 in good health and CMV-seronegative.

A few counts support this clone. The chain uses TRBV5-3 and TRBJ1-5; 8 nucleotides align to TRBD1. TRBV5-3 is sorted into the ORF group, with uncertain function. This CDR3 is built from 15 residues. Trimming at V came to 2 bases and at J to 0 bases, leaving 1 base not matched to a gene. The CDR3 DNA is TGTGCCAGAAGCTTTGGACAGGGTAGCAATCAGCCCCAGCATTTT. It translates to CARSFGQGSNQPQHF.

The chain is built from TRBV6-5 and TRBJ2-1, with 9 positions matching TRBD2. Germline CDR1 is MNHEY and CDR2 is SVGAGI. The junction had 7 bases not matched to a gene; V was cut back by 6 bases and J by 4 bases. CDR3 length: 15 amino acids. The CDR3 region has the DNA TGTGCCAGCAGAAGGAGACTAGCGGATTACAATGAGCAGTTCTTC. Translated: CASRRRLADYNEQFF.

The chain carries TRBV5-4 and TRBJ1-6, with a tentative D call TRBD1 (6 bases). CDR3 length: 16 residues. Germline CDR1 SGHNT, CDR2 YYREEE (reference sequence). V was pared by 1 base and J by 7 bases, with 15 bases between. This CDR3 reads CASSLLGRQVNSPLHF. Here the CDR3 DNA reads TGTGCCAGCAGCTTGCTGGGCAGACAGGTGAATTCACCCCTCCACTTT.

This rearrangement joins TRBV9 to TRBJ2-1; the match to TRBD2 covers 13 bases. This CDR3 has 15 residues. V shed 4 bases, J shed 6 bases, and the junction held 4 bases outside the gene matches. From germline, CDR1 is SGDLS and CDR2 YYNGEE. The CDR3 region is CASSPWTSGSNEQFF. DNA of the CDR3: TGTGCCAGCAGCCCATGGACTAGCGGGAGCAATGAGCAGTTCTTC.

J is TRBJ2-7 and V is TRBV19; 7 bases map to TRBD2. CDR1 LNHDA and CDR2 SQIVND come from the germline V gene (reference sequence). The CDR3 spans 17 residues. Trimming took 6 bases from V and 4 from J; bases not matched to a gene: 18. The CDR3 loop is CASRPDGRGTLSYEQYF. As DNA, the CDR3 is TGTGCCAGTAGACCTGATGGGCGGGGGACCCTCTCTTACGAGCAGTACTTC.

The genes are TRBV7-8 and TRBJ2-4, with TRBD1 matching 10 bases. CDR3 size: 16 residues. J gave up 8 bases and V 2 bases, and 9 bases lay outside the gene matches. Germline CDR1 SGHVS, CDR2 FQNEAQ. For the CDR3, the DNA is TGTGCCAGCAGCTTAACCCCGGGACAGGGGAGGCACATTCAGTACTTC. It yields the protein CASSLTPGQGRHIQYF.

The V gene is TRBV6-5, the J gene TRBJ1-1, with D possibly matching TRBD1 (6 bases). With 5 bases removed from V and 2 bases from J, the gap between germline ends came to 15 bases. This CDR3 is built from 15 residues. The germline CDR1 and CDR2 sequences are MNHEY and SVGAGI. CDR3 sequence: CASSPISGTNTEAFF. The CDR3 DNA sequence: TGTGCCAGCAGTCCGATTTCGGGGACAAACACTGAAGCTTTCTTT.

This chain uses TRBV5-8 with TRBJ1-6, with 9 bases that match TRBD1. V was clipped by 5 bases and J by 9 bases; unmatched bases: 6. The length of the CDR3 is 14 residues. The germline V gene has CDR1 SGHTS and CDR2 YDEGEE. The CDR3: CASRQGARISPLHF. The CDR3 DNA reads as TGTGCCAGCAGACAGGGGGCTAGGATTTCACCCCTCCACTTT.

The rearrangement links TRBV4-1 to TRBJ1-4; TRBD1 matches at 7 bases. The V and J ends lost 3 bases and 8 bases, in that order; junction bases with no gene match: 6. The CDR3 has 14 residues. Germline values: CDR1 MGHRA, CDR2 YSYEKL. The CDR3 nucleotides are TGCGCCAGCAGCCAGGTAAACAGGGGCGAAAAACTGTTTTTT. Residues: CASSQVNRGEKLFF.

The V call is TRBV6-4, the J call TRBJ1-1; D might be TRBD1 (5 bases). Trimming pared 3 bases from V and 2 bases from J, leaving 13 bases between. Looked up from germline, CDR1 is MRHNA and CDR2 is SNTAGT. CDR3 size: 15 residues. The DNA for the CDR3 is TGTGCCAGCAGTGAAGGCAGGGCATTCAACACTGAAGCTTTCTTT. As protein: CASSEGRAFNTEAFF.

Remarks on this clone: Mismatch with germline at one junction end may stem from a read error. Additional DNA sequences in this sample encode the identical CDR3. The chain is built from TRBV2 and TRBJ2-7, with 11 nucleotides matching TRBD2. Germline CDR1 reads SNHLY; CDR2 reads FYNNEI. The CDR3 has 12 residues. DNA for the CDR3: TGTGCCAGCAGTGGACTAGCGGGGACCGATAGCTTC. Translation: CASSGLAGTDSF. Looking up the rest from reference TRBV2 and TRBJ2-7 gives the full variable domain: EPEVTQTPSHQVTQMGQEVILRCVPISNHLYFYWYRQILGQKVEFLVSFYNNEISEKSEIFDDQFSVERPDGSNFTLKIRSTKLEDSAMYFCASSGLAGTDSFGPGTRLTVT.

This rearrangement joins TRBV5-8 to TRBJ2-3; 7 bases fit TRBD2. The trim removed 5 bases at V and 4 bases at J, leaving 13 bases unmatched. This CDR3 comprises 16 residues. Germline-derived CDR1 and CDR2 are SGHTS and YDEGEE. The CDR3 protein is CASSFGSGNGADTQYF. CDR3 DNA: TGTGCCAGCAGTTTTGGGAGCGGGAACGGGGCAGATACGCAGTATTTT.

The rearrangement joins TRBV6-1 to TRBJ2-7; D possibly corresponds to TRBD1 (5 bases). The V gene lost 2 bases and the J gene lost 5 bases, with 22 bases spanning the gap. In germline, CDR1 is MNHNS, CDR2 SASEGT. This CDR3 region has 17 residues. This CDR3 is CASSESLAAGIGNEQYF. Written as DNA, the CDR3 is TGTGCCAGCAGTGAATCTCTCGCGGCAGGGATAGGGAACGAGCAGTACTTC.

The rearrangement joins TRBV19 to TRBJ1-1; maybe TRBD1 (6 bases). CDR1 is LNHDA and CDR2 is SQIVND in the germline V gene (reference sequence). CDR3 size: 12 residues. V lost 7 bases, J lost 7 bases, and 13 bases lay in between. CDR3 in DNA: TGTGCCAGTAACAAACAGGGAAATGAAGCTTTCTTT. This gives the protein CASNKQGNEAFF.

This clone was seen more than once but under ten times. The chain joins TRBV5-1 to TRBJ2-2, with no clear D. Germline values: CDR1 SGHRS, CDR2 YFSETQ. V lost 0 bases and J lost 8, with 14 bases in between. The CDR3 has 15 amino acids. CDR3 DNA: TGCGCCAGCAGCTTGGGCTTCGGGTCTATGGGGGAGCTGTTTTTT. Residues: CASSLGFGSMGELFF.

The J gene is TRBJ2-7, the V gene TRBV27; perhaps TRBD2 as D (6 bases). The ends were cut back, 0 bases at V and 3 bases at J, with 12 bases in the middle. Germline lookup yields CDR1 MNHEY and CDR2 SMNVEV (reference sequence). The CDR3 totals 15 residues. The CDR3 protein is CASSLSLSGHYEQYF. The CDR3 coding sequence is TGTGCCAGCAGTTTATCGCTTAGCGGACACTACGAGCAGTACTTC.

The gene calls are TRBV7-2 and TRBJ1-1; D is possibly TRBD1 (6 bases). Between the trimmed V and J ends, which lost 5 bases and 1 base, there was a span of 14 bases. Per germline, CDR1 SGHTA and CDR2 FQGNSA. This CDR3 is built from 15 residues. CDR3 bases: TGTGCCAGCAGCCACTCGACAGGTCGGAACACTGAAGCTTTCTTT. Translation gives CASSHSTGRNTEAFF.

A word on this clone: An end of the junction differs from the germline gene, which may be a read error. V and J are TRBV7-9 and TRBJ1-1; possible D gene TRBD1, 5 bases. The germline V gene has CDR1 SEHNR and CDR2 FQNEAQ (reference sequence). The CDR3 contains 14 residues. CDR3 DNA: TGTGCCAGCACCTTATTATCCGTCAGGGCTGAAGCTTTCTTT. This translates into CASTLLSVRAEAFF.

The chain is built from TRBV20-1 and TRBJ1-2; D may be TRBD1 (6 bases). CDR1 and CDR2 (germline): DFQATT, SNEGSKA (reference sequence). The CDR3 consists of 11 residues. V shed 6 bases and J shed 9 bases, with 14 bases lying between them. CDR3 amino acids: CSALDSFSYTF. The DNA of the CDR3 is TGCAGTGCACTGGACAGTTTTAGCTACACCTTC.